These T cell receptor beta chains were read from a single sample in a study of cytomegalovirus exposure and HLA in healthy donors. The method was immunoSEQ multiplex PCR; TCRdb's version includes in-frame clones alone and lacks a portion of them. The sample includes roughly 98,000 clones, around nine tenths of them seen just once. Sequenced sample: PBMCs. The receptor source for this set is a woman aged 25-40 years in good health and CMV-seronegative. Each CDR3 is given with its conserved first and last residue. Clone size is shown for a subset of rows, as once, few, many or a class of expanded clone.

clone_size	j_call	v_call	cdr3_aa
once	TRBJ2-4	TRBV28	CASSFYLELRSGTSGNVAKNIQYF
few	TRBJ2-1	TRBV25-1	CASSEFAGRGSEQFF
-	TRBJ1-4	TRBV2	CASSEKERQHEKLFF
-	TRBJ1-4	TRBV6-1	CASSLDGINEKLFF
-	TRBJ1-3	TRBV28	CASSLMGLSGNTIYF
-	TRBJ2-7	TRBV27	CASIQQGPSSYEQYF
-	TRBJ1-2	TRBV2	CASSVAGRQTYGYTF
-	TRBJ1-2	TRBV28	CASRTVRGYTF
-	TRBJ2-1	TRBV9	CASSVSPPGTIRNEQFF
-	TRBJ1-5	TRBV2	CASRFSTNQPQHF